A selection of T cell receptor beta chains follows, all from one sample in a study of T-cell memory formation after mild COVID-19. TCRdb independently ran MiXCR on the 5' RACE reads; one entry per CDR3 protein. The sample consists of about 160,000 distinct CDR3 sequences, roughly 31% of them appearing once. Sequencing was done on a sample of PBMCs or a T cell subset sorted from them (not recorded which). These receptors were taken from an adult woman who had mild COVID-19 (a few samples of this study predate the infection). Cell type and time point are not known. The CDR3 runs from the conserved cysteine through the conserved F or W. D genes are given only for firm matches. Expanded clones get a size class; other rows say once, few or many, or leave the size out.

d_gene	v_gene	abundance	j_gene	CDR3aa	CDR3nt
-	TRBV28	-	TRBJ1-5	CASSRTKDQPQHF	TGTGCCAGCAGTCGGACAAAAGATCAGCCCCAGCATTTT
-	TRBV6-5	few	TRBJ1-4	CASSPEQGLSEKLFF	TGTGCCAGCAGCCCCGAACAGGGATTGAGTGAAAAACTGTTTTTT
-	TRBV7-9	-	TRBJ1-2	CASSPPIGIEDGYTF	TGTGCCAGCAGCCCCCCAATAGGCATTGAGGATGGCTACACCTTC
TRBD2	TRBV4-1	many	TRBJ2-5	CASSQLAGGRTQYF	TGCGCCAGCAGCCAACTAGCGGGGGGAAGGACCCAGTACTTC
-	TRBV6-5	few	TRBJ1-2	CASSYSGLPPGGGYTF	TGTGCCAGCAGTTACTCAGGCCTTCCCCCCGGGGGCGGCTACACCTTC
-	TRBV7-9	-	TRBJ2-7	CASSSANREQYF	TGTGCCAGCAGCTCCGCTAATAGGGAGCAGTACTTC
TRBD1	TRBV19	once	TRBJ2-3	CASSIDLAGGGRDTQYF	TGTGCCAGTAGTATAGATCTTGCAGGGGGCGGACGAGATACGCAGTATTTT
-	TRBV12-3/TRBV12-4	-	TRBJ2-1	CASRGLAPGDEQFF	TGTGCCAGCAGGGGACTTGCCCCAGGGGATGAGCAGTTCTTC
-	TRBV18	few	TRBJ2-7	CASSPIGGAQDYEQYF	TGTGCCAGCTCACCTATAGGGGGTGCACAGGACTACGAGCAGTACTTC
-	TRBV3-1	-	TRBJ1-2	CASSQDWRGDYGYTF	TGTGCCAGCAGCCAAGATTGGCGAGGGGACTATGGCTACACCTTC
-	TRBV12-3/TRBV12-4	-	TRBJ1-1	CASRAHRATEAFF	TGTGCCAGCAGGGCACACAGGGCTACTGAAGCTTTCTTT
-	TRBV7-2	-	TRBJ1-1	CASSWQGPNTEAFF	TGTGCCAGCAGTTGGCAGGGCCCGAACACTGAAGCTTTCTTT
-	TRBV12-3/TRBV12-4	-	TRBJ1-1	CASKRANTEAFF	TGTGCCAGTAAACGGGCTAACACTGAAGCTTTCTTT
TRBD2	TRBV2	-	TRBJ2-1	CASSQALTRLAGEDEQFF	TGTGCCAGCAGCCAGGCGCTAACTAGACTAGCGGGAGAGGATGAGCAGTTCTTC
-	TRBV12-3/TRBV12-4	-	TRBJ1-2	CASSSLPPHLGF	TGTGCCAGCAGTTCTCTCCCTCCCCATTTGGGCTTC
TRBD1	TRBV5-1	-	TRBJ1-1	CASSSTGATEAFF	TGCGCCAGCAGCTCCACAGGGGCCACTGAAGCTTTCTTT
-	TRBV7-6	-	TRBJ1-1	CASSVLDTSRAFF	TGTGCCAGCAGCGTACTCGACACGTCAAGAGCTTTCTTT
-	TRBV12-3/TRBV12-4	few	TRBJ2-5	CASSRGQETQYF	TGTGCCAGCAGCCGGGGCCAAGAGACCCAGTACTTC
-	TRBV11-2	few	TRBJ2-7	CASSLDGDLGEQYF	TGTGCCAGCAGCTTAGACGGTGACCTGGGGGAGCAGTACTTC
TRBD1	TRBV12-3/TRBV12-4	once	TRBJ2-1	CASKTGTGVANEQFF	TGTGCCAGCAAGACCGGGACAGGGGTAGCCAATGAGCAGTTCTTC
TRBD1	TRBV19	-	TRBJ1-1	CASGDRNTEAFF	TGTGCCAGTGGGGACAGGAACACTGAAGCTTTCTTT
-	TRBV19	-	TRBJ2-2	CASSISLNTGELFF	TGTGCCAGTAGTATCTCCCTCAACACCGGGGAGCTGTTTTTT